The subject of this entry is one T cell receptor beta chain. The germline V gene encodes CDR1 KGHSH and CDR2 LQKENI. J lost 1 base, V lost 3 bases, and 1 base had no gene match. The CDR3 is made up of 15 amino acids. The data were taken from a study of shared clonotypes between healthy human individuals. The protocol was immunoSEQ multiplex PCR, while the TCRdb copy is restricted to in-frame clones and leaves out a portion. Of about 600,000 clones in the sample, more than 95% were seen once. Division of CD4+ cells produced a CD45RA+ naive subset and a CD45RA-negative memory subset. Sequenced input: naive CD4+ T cells sorted from blood. Regarding subset: CD45RA+ positively selected. The gene calls are TRBV18 and TRBJ2-3; TRBD1 aligns across 10 bases. The sequence was obtained from a woman under 40 in good health. CDR3 DNA: TGTGCCAGCTCACCCGGGACAGGGGGCACAGATACGCAGTATTTT. It translates to CASSPGTGGTDTQYF.